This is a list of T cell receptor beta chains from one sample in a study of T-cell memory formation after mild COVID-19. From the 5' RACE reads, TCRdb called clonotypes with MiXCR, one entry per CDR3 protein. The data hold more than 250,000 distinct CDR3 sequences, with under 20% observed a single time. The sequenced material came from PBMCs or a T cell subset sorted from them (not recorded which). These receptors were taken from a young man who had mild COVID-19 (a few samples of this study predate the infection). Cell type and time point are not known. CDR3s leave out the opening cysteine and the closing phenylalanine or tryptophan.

cdr3_aa: ASSQQGRYGTGELF
v_call: TRBV4-3

cdr3_aa: ASSPDPLSSYNEQF
v_call: TRBV4-3

cdr3_aa: SAQTGAASDEQF
v_call: TRBV20-1

cdr3_aa: SVEALRGPTTDTQY
v_call: TRBV29-1

cdr3_aa: ASSPYPTGGHYEQY
v_call: TRBV27

cdr3_aa: ASSLVSPGDGYT
v_call: TRBV5-1

cdr3_aa: ASSPQTENYGYT
v_call: TRBV12-3/TRBV12-4

cdr3_aa: ASSPPGQGLGLNEQF
v_call: TRBV18

cdr3_aa: ASSLTSGGAGTQY
v_call: TRBV28

cdr3_aa: ASRRPGGQETQY
v_call: TRBV27

cdr3_aa: SVPGTGVHSNNEQF
v_call: TRBV29-1

cdr3_aa: ASSLAGDGYT
v_call: TRBV2

cdr3_aa: ASSFGWVTGELF
v_call: TRBV12-3/TRBV12-4

cdr3_aa: ASSRAGSQETQY
v_call: TRBV18

cdr3_aa: ASSLAAPNTGELF
v_call: TRBV18

cdr3_aa: ASRNPRDTQY
v_call: TRBV6-6

cdr3_aa: ASSLGQVGQPQH
v_call: TRBV12-3/TRBV12-4

cdr3_aa: ASSSTGVYGTEAF
v_call: TRBV12-3/TRBV12-4

cdr3_aa: ASSPDRSQETQY
v_call: TRBV7-2

cdr3_aa: SARDGETGDTEAF
v_call: TRBV20-1

cdr3_aa: ASSQGDGPSGNTIY
v_call: TRBV4-1

cdr3_aa: SVETGDTGELF
v_call: TRBV29-1

cdr3_aa: ASSLERGDIDTQY
v_call: TRBV5-1

cdr3_aa: ASSPGVNQPQH
v_call: TRBV19

cdr3_aa: ATSRFRHESYEQY
v_call: TRBV19

cdr3_aa: ASSQGTVEPQY
v_call: TRBV4-1

cdr3_aa: ASSRGGPARRGLETEAF
v_call: TRBV18

cdr3_aa: ASSLDPPPFGTDTQY
v_call: TRBV11-2

cdr3_aa: ASTGQGKNYGYT
v_call: TRBV6-1

cdr3_aa: ASSGGKGLNTDTQY
v_call: TRBV7-2

cdr3_aa: ASSKQGLNTEAF
v_call: TRBV12-3/TRBV12-4